These 21 T cell receptor beta chains came from one sample sequenced in a study of shared clonotypes between healthy human individuals. Sequenced by immunoSEQ multiplex PCR; TCRdb stores in-frame clones only, minus some. The table records about 2.3 million clones, about 90% of them present only once. The sample consisted of naive CD4+ T cells from PBMCs. Subset specified: CD45RA+ positively selected. These receptors came from a man younger than 30 in good health. Some clones in this sample may be carry-over from other donors' samples.

The rearrangement joins TRBV5-6 to TRBJ1-5; 8 positions agree with TRBD1. Germline V lookup: CDR1 SGHDT, CDR2 YYEEEE. V lost 1 base and J lost 4; bases outside the gene matches: 7. CDR3 size: 16 residues. The CDR3 is CASSLQGAERNQPQHF. The CDR3 nucleotides are TGTGCCAGCAGCTTGCAGGGGGCGGAAAGGAATCAGCCCCAGCATTTT.

The J gene is TRBJ2-7, the V gene TRBV7-6; possible D gene TRBD1, 5 bases. Germline loops: CDR1 SGHVS, CDR2 FNYEAQ. The ends were cut back, 4 bases at V and 3 bases at J, with 10 bases in the middle. This CDR3 has 13 amino acids. The CDR3 loop reads CASSSSGLYEQYF. DNA for the CDR3: TGTGCCAGCAGCTCTTCAGGGCTCTACGAGCAGTACTTC.

The chain carries TRBV7-6 and TRBJ2-2; 9 nucleotides align to TRBD1. The CDR3 has 15 residues. The germline V gene encodes CDR1 SGHVS and CDR2 FNYEAQ. V trimming: 5 bases; J trimming: 6 bases; junction bases outside the gene matches: 7. CDR3 loop: CASSRTRDRAGELFF. Here the CDR3 DNA reads TGTGCCAGCAGCCGAACTCGGGACAGGGCCGGGGAGCTGTTTTTT.

Regarding this clone: The same CDR3 arises from other DNA sequences in this sample as well. J is TRBJ2-3 and V is TRBV6-5; D gene ambiguous. V was shortened by 4 bases and J by 0 bases, with 2 bases between the two germline ends. This CDR3 has 12 residues. The V gene's germline CDR1 is MNHEY and CDR2 SVGAGI. This CDR3 reads CASSSSTDTQYF. The CDR3 DNA reads as TGTGCCAGCAGTTCAAGCACAGATACGCAGTATTTT.

Turning to this clone: This same CDR3 is encoded by further DNA sequences in the sample. J is TRBJ1-2 and V is TRBV5-1; a weak D match, TRBD1 (6 bases). This CDR3 spans 13 amino acids. The V gene's germline CDR1 is SGHRS and CDR2 YFSETQ. V gave up 4 bases and J gave up 5 bases, with 12 bases separating them. The CDR3 DNA sequence: TGCGCCAGCAGCCCGGACAGTCTTTATGGCTACACCTTC. It is translated as CASSPDSLYGYTF.

This chain links TRBV7-2 with TRBJ2-1; D may be TRBD1 (6 bases). Trimming shortened V by 1 base and J by 2 bases, and 9 bases separated the two germline ends. Germline CDR1 reads SGHTA; CDR2 reads FQGNSA. This CDR3 comprises 15 residues. The CDR3 region has the DNA TGTGCCAGCAGCTTAGTAGGGGGACCCTACAATGAGCAGTTCTTC. It yields the protein CASSLVGGPYNEQFF.

This clone has just a few counts. The chain carries TRBV6-5 and TRBJ2-7; 10 bases are a match to TRBD1. Germline V lookup: CDR1 MNHEY, CDR2 SVGAGI. With 6 bases clipped from V and 5 bases from J, the junction kept 7 bases outside the gene matches. The CDR3 consists of 14 residues. Here the CDR3 reads CASSPGQGTNEQYF. Written as DNA, the CDR3 is TGTGCCAGCAGCCCGGGACAGGGGACGAACGAGCAGTACTTC.

As regards this clone: Other nucleotide sequences from this sample produce the same CDR3. V usage is TRBV18 and J usage is TRBJ2-3, with 8 bases fitting TRBD2. This CDR3 contains 14 residues. J was trimmed by 0 bases and V by 6 bases; bases with no gene match: 2. The germline CDR1 and CDR2 sequences are KGHSH and LQKENI. The CDR3 spells CASSPSGSTDTQYF. As DNA, the CDR3 is TGTGCCAGCTCTCCTAGCGGGAGCACAGATACGCAGTATTTT.

The V and J genes are TRBV5-1 and TRBJ2-7, with 8 bases that match TRBD2. Germline V lookup: CDR1 SGHRS, CDR2 YFSETQ. This CDR3 has 18 amino acids. V trimming: 0 bases; J trimming: 4 bases; junction bases outside the gene matches: 15. The CDR3 DNA follows: TGCGCCAGCAGCTTGGGGGGGTTAGCGGGAAGGATGGCATACGAGCAGTACTTC. Protein product: CASSLGGLAGRMAYEQYF.

This chain links TRBV7-9 with TRBJ1-2; tentative D call: TRBD1 (5 bases). Germline V gene data show CDR1 as SEHNR and CDR2 as FQNEAQ (reference sequence). This CDR3 has 14 residues. V was shortened by 1 base and J by 10 bases, with 16 bases between the two germline ends. CDR3 nucleotide sequence: TGTGCCAGCAGCTTAGGCGGGCAGGGCAGGGTCTACACCTTC. Protein sequence: CASSLGGQGRVYTF.

The chain is built from TRBV2 and TRBJ1-1, with D possibly being TRBD1 (6 bases). The CDR3 runs 13 residues. The V end was cut by 3 bases, the J end by 8 bases, with 13 bases between. Germline V gene sequence: CDR1 SNHLY, CDR2 FYNNEI. The CDR3 nucleotides read TGTGCCAGCAGTGAGGAACAGGGCTTAGAAGCTTTCTTT. Translating it yields CASSEEQGLEAFF.

J is TRBJ2-1 and V is TRBV28; 8 nucleotides align to TRBD2. V trimming: 3 bases; J trimming: 8 bases; junction bases outside the gene matches: 9. The CDR3 totals 15 residues. The germline V gene has CDR1 MDHEN and CDR2 SYDVKM. CDR3 sequence reads: CASSFKVAGLHEQFF. Here the CDR3 DNA reads TGTGCCAGCAGTTTTAAGGTAGCGGGACTTCATGAGCAGTTCTTC.

The chain recombines TRBV19 with TRBJ1-2; D unclear. V lost 3 bases and J lost 2, with 10 bases in between. The length of the CDR3 is 14 residues. CDR1 and CDR2 (germline): LNHDA, SQIVND (reference sequence). The CDR3: CASSIAQVNYGYTF. Written as DNA, the CDR3 is TGTGCCAGTAGTATCGCCCAGGTCAACTATGGCTACACCTTC.

The J gene is TRBJ1-1, the V gene TRBV2; D is uncertain. V lost 6 bases and J 1 base, leaving 9 bases between the germline ends. In germline, CDR1 is SNHLY, CDR2 FYNNEI. The CDR3 runs to 13 residues. The DNA of the CDR3 is TGTGCCAGCAGCGGTGGTAGGAACACTGAAGCTTTCTTT. It yields the protein CASSGGRNTEAFF.

This rearrangement joins TRBV7-3 to TRBJ2-2; 7 bases line up with TRBD1. The ends lost 5 bases at V and 6 bases at J; junction bases unmatched: 9. This CDR3 is built from 15 residues. Germline V gene lookup returns CDR1 SGHTA and CDR2 FQGTGA. The CDR3 loop reads CASSPGQAEAGELFF. In nucleotides, the CDR3 is TGTGCCAGCAGCCCCGGACAGGCTGAGGCCGGGGAGCTGTTTTTT.

The V call is TRBV4-3, the J call TRBJ2-7, with 10 bases matching TRBD1. Per the germline V gene, CDR1 is LGHNA and CDR2 is YSLEER. V lost 2 bases, J lost 2 bases, and 3 bases stayed unmatched. The CDR3 is 15 residues long. This CDR3 is CASSQLGTGAYEQYF. In DNA form, the CDR3 reads TGCGCCAGCAGCCAACTCGGGACAGGGGCCTACGAGCAGTACTTC.

In this sample, this clone turned up once. The rearrangement links TRBV7-9 to TRBJ2-2; 9 nucleotides align to TRBD2. Germline V gives CDR1 SEHNR, CDR2 FQNEAQ (reference sequence). J was trimmed by 8 bases and V by 5 bases; bases with no gene match: 18. The CDR3 has 18 amino acids. The DNA of the CDR3 is TGTGCCAGCAGCCCAAGGGCTGCTAGCGGGGCCGCCGATGGGGAGCTGTTTTTT. It translates to CASSPRAASGAADGELFF.

The chain recombines TRBV19 with TRBJ1-2, with D possibly TRBD1 on 6 matching bases. Germline V gene data show CDR1 as LNHDA and CDR2 as SQIVND (reference sequence). The V end was cut by 1 base, the J end by 4 bases, with 13 bases between. The CDR3 extends over 15 amino acids. CDR3: CASSIAAGTFYGYTF. CDR3 DNA sequence: TGTGCCAGTAGTATAGCAGCCGGGACATTCTATGGCTACACCTTC.

V usage is TRBV5-1 and J usage is TRBJ2-7; 8 nucleotides match TRBD1. Trimming at V came to 5 bases and at J to 2 bases, leaving 9 bases not matched to a gene. The CDR3 is 15 amino acids. In germline, CDR1 is SGHRS, CDR2 YFSETQ. The CDR3, as DNA: TGCGCCAGCAGTCGCACGGGACAGGCGACCTACGAGCAGTACTTC. Protein: CASSRTGQATYEQYF.

The chain employs TRBV27 and TRBJ2-5, with TRBD2 matching over 9 bases. Germline lookup yields CDR1 MNHEY and CDR2 SMNVEV (reference sequence). The length of the CDR3 is 14 residues. J was trimmed by 10 bases and V by 2 bases; bases with no gene match: 8. DNA of the CDR3: TGTGCCAGCAGTTTAGCGGGAGGGCCAACGGTCCAGTACTTC. Amino acids: CASSLAGGPTVQYF.

The rearrangement links TRBV2 to TRBJ2-1, with D perhaps TRBD2 (8 bases). Germline V CDR1 and CDR2: SNHLY, FYNNEI. Trimming left V 5 bases short and J 12 bases short, with 20 bases between. The CDR3 loop spans 14 amino acids. CDR3 in amino acids: CASSTGTRGQGQFF. The CDR3 DNA reads TGTGCCAGCAGTACCGGGACTAGGGGGCAAGGGCAGTTCTTC.